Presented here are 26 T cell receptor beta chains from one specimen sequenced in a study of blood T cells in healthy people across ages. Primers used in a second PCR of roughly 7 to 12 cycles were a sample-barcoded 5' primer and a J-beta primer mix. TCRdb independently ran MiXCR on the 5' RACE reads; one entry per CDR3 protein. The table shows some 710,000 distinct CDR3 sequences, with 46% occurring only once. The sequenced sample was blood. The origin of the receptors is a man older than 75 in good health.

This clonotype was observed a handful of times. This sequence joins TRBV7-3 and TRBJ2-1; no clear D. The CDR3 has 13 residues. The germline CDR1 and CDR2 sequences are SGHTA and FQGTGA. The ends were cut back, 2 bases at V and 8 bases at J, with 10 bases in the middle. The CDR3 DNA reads TGTGCCAGCAGCTTAGTAGCCGGCGATGAGCAGTTCTTC. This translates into CASSLVAGDEQFF.

In DNA, the CDR3 is TGTGCCATCAGCACTAGCGGGGGGGCCCCAGATACGCAGTATTTT. Residues: CAISTSGGAPDTQYF. This chain uses TRBV10-3 with TRBJ2-3, with 13 nucleotides matching TRBD2. With V trimmed by 6 bases and J by 4 bases, 4 bases remained unmatched. CDR1 and CDR2 from the germline V gene are ENHRY and SYGVKD. The CDR3 totals 15 residues.

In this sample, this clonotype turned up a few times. The CDR3 DNA is TGTGCCAGCAGCCAAGATCTCCCTAGCGGGGCCCGAGATACGCAGTATTTT. Translated, it gives CASSQDLPSGARDTQYF. The V and J genes are TRBV14 and TRBJ2-3; 9 nucleotides align to TRBD2. Germline V CDR1 and CDR2: SGHDN, FVKESK. The CDR3 has 17 residues. Trimming removed 0 bases from V and 5 bases from J; junction bases left unmatched: 9. The entire variable domain, with the rest obtained from reference TRBV14 and TRBJ2-3, is as follows: EAGVTQFPSHSVIEKGQTVTLRCDPISGHDNLYWYRRVMGKEIKFLLHFVKESKQDESGMPNNRFLAERTGGTYSTLKVQPAELEDSGVYFCASSQDLPSGARDTQYFGPGTRLTVL.

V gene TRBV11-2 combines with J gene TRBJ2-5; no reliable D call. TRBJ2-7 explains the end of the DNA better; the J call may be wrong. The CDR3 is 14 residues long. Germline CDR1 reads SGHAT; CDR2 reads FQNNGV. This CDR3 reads CASSLEAGPYEQYF. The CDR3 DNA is TGTGCCAGCAGCTTAGAGGCAGGTCCCTACGAGCAGTACTTC.

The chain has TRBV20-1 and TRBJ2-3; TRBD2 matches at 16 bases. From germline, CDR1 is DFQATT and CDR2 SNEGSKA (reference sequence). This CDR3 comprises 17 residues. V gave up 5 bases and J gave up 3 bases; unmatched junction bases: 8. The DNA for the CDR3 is TGCAGTGCTGCTCCGGGACTAGCGGGAGGGACGACAGATACGCAGTATTTT. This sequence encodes CSAAPGLAGGTTDTQYF.

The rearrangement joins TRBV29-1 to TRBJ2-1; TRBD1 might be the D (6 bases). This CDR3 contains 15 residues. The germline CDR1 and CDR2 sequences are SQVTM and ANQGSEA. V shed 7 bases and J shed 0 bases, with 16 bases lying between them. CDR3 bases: TGCAGCGGCACCGGGACAACTAGCTCCTACAATGAGCAGTTCTTC. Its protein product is CSGTGTTSSYNEQFF.

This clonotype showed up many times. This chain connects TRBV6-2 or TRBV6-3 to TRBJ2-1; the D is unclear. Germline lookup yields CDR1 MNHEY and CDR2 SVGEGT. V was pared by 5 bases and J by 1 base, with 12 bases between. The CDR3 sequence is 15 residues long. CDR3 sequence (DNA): TGTGCCAGCAGTGGTTCTGGGTATTCCTACAATGAGCAGTTCTTC. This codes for CASSGSGYSYNEQFF.

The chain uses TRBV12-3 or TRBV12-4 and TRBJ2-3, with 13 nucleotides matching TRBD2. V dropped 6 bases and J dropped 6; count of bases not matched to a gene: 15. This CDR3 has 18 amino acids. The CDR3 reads CASSPARGLAGVSDTQYF. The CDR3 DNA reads TGTGCCAGCAGCCCCGCACGTGGACTAGCGGGAGTCAGCGATACGCAGTATTTT.

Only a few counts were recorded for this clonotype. As DNA, the CDR3 is TGTGCCAGCAGTAGAGGGAGGGTAGATACGCAGTATTTT. As protein: CASSRGRVDTQYF. J is TRBJ2-3 and V is TRBV12-3 or TRBV12-4, with 7 bases identical to TRBD2. Trimming at V came to 5 bases and at J to 5 bases, leaving 4 bases not matched to a gene. The CDR3 runs 13 residues.

The CDR3 sequence is CASSNQQQNEQYF. In nucleotides, the CDR3 is TGTGCCAGCAGCAACCAACAGCAAAACGAGCAGTACTTC. The gene calls are TRBV11-2 and TRBJ2-7; D is uncertain. The germline V gene encodes CDR1 SGHAT and CDR2 FQNNGV. The CDR3 runs to 13 residues. The V gene lost 5 bases and the J gene lost 5 bases, with 13 bases spanning the gap.

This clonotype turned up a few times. CDR3 loop: CASSGQGDWKNIQYF. The CDR3 DNA reads TGTGCCAGCAGCGGACAGGGAGATTGGAAAAACATTCAGTACTTC. This chain uses TRBV9 with TRBJ2-4; 7 bases align to TRBD1. V dropped 3 bases and J dropped 4; count of bases not matched to a gene: 7. The germline CDR1 and CDR2 sequences are SGDLS and YYNGEE. The CDR3 has 15 residues.

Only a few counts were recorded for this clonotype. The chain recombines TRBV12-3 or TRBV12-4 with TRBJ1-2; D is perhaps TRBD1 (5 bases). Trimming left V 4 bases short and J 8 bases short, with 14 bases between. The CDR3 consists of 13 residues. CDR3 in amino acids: CASSSQVTDGYTF. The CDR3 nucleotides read TGTGCCAGCAGTTCACAGGTTACGGACGGCTACACCTTC.

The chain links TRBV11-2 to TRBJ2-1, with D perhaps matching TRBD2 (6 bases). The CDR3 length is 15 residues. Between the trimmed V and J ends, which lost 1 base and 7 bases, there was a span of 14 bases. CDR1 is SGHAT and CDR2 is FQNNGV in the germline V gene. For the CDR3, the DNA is TGTGCCAGCAGCTTAGTCCTAACTAGCAGGAATGAGCAGTTCTTC. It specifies CASSLVLTSRNEQFF.

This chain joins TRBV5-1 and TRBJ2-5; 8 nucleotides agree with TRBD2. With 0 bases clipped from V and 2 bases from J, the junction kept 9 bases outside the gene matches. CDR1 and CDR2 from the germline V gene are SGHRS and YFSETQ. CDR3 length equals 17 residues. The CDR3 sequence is CASSLAASGLRQETQYF. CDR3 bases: TGCGCCAGCAGCTTGGCAGCTAGCGGGCTACGTCAAGAGACCCAGTACTTC.

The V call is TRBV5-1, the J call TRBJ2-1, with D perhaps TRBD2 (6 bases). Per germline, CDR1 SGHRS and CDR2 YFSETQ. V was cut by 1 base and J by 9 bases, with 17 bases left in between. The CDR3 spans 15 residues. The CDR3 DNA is TGCGCCAGCAGCTTGTCGGCGGGACCCTGGGCTGAGCAGTTCTTC. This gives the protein CASSLSAGPWAEQFF. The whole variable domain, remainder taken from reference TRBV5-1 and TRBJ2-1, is KAGVTQTPRYLIKTRGQQVTLSCSPISGHRSVSWYQQTPGQGLQFLFEYFSETQRNKGNFPGRFSGRQFSNSRSEMNVSTLELGDSALYLCASSLSAGPWAEQFFGPGTRLTVL.

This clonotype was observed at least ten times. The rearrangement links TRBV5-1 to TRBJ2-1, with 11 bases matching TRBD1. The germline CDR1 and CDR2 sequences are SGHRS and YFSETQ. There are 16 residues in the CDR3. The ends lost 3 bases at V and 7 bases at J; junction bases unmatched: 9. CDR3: CASSSTRGQGGNEQFF. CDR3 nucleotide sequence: TGCGCCAGCAGCTCCACCAGGGGACAGGGGGGGAATGAGCAGTTCTTC. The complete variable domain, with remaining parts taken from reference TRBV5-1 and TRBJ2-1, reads KAGVTQTPRYLIKTRGQQVTLSCSPISGHRSVSWYQQTPGQGLQFLFEYFSETQRNKGNFPGRFSGRQFSNSRSEMNVSTLELGDSALYLCASSSTRGQGGNEQFFGPGTRLTVL.

CDR3 nucleotide sequence: TGTGCCAGCAGCCCCGCCGGGAGGTTAAATGAGCAGTTCTTC. Translating it yields CASSPAGRLNEQFF. The J gene is TRBJ2-1, the V gene TRBV4-2; 7 bases line up with TRBD2. CDR1 and CDR2 from the germline V gene are LGHNA and YNFKEQ. The CDR3 is 14 amino acids. The V gene end was trimmed by 4 bases and the J gene end by 7 bases; junction bases not matched to a gene: 7.

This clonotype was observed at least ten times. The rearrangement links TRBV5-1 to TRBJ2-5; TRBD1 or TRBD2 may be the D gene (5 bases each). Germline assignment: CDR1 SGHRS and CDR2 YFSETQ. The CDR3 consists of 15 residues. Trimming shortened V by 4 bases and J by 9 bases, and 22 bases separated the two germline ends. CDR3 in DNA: TGCGCCAGCAGCCGATTTACGGGACGGGAAGACCCCCAGTACTTC. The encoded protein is CASSRFTGREDPQYF.

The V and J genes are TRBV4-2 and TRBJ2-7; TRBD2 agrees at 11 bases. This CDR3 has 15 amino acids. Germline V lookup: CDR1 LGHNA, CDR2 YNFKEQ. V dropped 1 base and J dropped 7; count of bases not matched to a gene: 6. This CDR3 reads CASSQVGLADNEQYF. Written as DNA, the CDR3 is TGTGCCAGCAGCCAAGTGGGACTAGCGGACAATGAGCAGTACTTC.

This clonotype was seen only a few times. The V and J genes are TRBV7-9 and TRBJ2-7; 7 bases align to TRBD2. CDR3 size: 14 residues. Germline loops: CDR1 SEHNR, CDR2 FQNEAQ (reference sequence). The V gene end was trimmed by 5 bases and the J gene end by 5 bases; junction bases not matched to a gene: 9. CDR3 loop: CASSPPGGPNEQYF. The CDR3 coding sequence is TGTGCCAGCAGCCCCCCGGGGGGTCCCAACGAGCAGTACTTC.

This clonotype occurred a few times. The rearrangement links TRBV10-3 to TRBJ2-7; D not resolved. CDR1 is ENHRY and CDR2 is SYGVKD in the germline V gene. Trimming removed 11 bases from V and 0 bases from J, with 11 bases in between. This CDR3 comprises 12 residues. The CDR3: CARRSRSYEQYF. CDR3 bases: TGTGCCCGGCGGTCCCGCTCCTACGAGCAGTACTTC.

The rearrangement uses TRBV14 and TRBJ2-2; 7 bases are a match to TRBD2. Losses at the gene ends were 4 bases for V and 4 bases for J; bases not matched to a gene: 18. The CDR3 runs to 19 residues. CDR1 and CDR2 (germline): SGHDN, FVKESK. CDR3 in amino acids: CASSRGFISAGAATGELFF. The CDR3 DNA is TGTGCCAGCAGCCGGGGATTTATCTCGGCGGGAGCGGCCACCGGGGAGCTGTTTTTT.

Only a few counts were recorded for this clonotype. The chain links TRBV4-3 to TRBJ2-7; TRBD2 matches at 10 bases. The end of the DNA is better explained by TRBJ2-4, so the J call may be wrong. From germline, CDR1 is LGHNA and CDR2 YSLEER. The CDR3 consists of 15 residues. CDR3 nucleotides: TGCGCCAGCAGCCGAGCCCTAGCGGGAGCACACATTCAGTACTTC. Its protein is CASSRALAGAHIQYF.

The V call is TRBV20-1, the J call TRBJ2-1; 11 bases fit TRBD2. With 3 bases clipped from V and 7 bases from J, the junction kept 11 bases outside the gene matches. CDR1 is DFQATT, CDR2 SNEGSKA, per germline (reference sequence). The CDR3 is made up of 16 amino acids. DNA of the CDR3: TGCAGTGCTAGTGGGTCTGGGACTAGCGGTTCAAATGAGCAGTTCTTC. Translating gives CSASGSGTSGSNEQFF.

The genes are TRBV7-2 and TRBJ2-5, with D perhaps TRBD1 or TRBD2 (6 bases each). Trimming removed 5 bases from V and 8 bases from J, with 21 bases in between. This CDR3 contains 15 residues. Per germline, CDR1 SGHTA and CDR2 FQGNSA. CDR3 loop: CASSGTPTGRETQYF. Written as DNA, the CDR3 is TGTGCCAGCAGCGGAACTCCTACAGGGCGGGAAACCCAGTACTTC. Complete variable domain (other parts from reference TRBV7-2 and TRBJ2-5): GAGVSQSPSNKVTEKGKDVELRCDPISGHTALYWYRQSLGQGLEFLIYFQGNSAPDKSGLPSDRFSAERTGGSVSTLTIQRTQQEDSAVYLCASSGTPTGRETQYFGPGTRLLVL.

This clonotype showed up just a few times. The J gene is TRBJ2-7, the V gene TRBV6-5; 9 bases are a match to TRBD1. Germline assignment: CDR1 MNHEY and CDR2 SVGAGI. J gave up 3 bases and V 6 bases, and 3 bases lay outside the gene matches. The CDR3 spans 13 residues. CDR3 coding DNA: TGTGCCAGCAGCAAGACAGGGGGCTACGAGCAGTACTTC. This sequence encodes CASSKTGGYEQYF.